The clone carrying this T cell receptor (beta chain) showed up many times. Antigen specificity is unknown. V lost 7 bases to trimming and J lost 2 bases; unmatched junction nucleotides: 7. The CDR3 is 14 amino acids. Germline V CDR1 and CDR2: SGHDT, YYEEEE. The data originate from a study of Graves' ophthalmopathy and Graves' hyperthyroidism. The study amplified TCR beta CDR3 regions using RNA transcripts. The workflow started with a first-round RT-PCR run with HTBI primers and then moved on to a second-round multiplex PCR. TCRdb re-analysed the multiplex PCR reads in MiXCR, keeping a single row per CDR3 protein. The repertoire holds around 1.1 million distinct CDR3 sequences, with 36% as singletons. Study results and limitations: The model's ophthalmopathy progression predictions had approximately 65% sensitivity and over 72% specificity.

The source material was peripheral blood or thyroid tissue (not recorded which). The TCR originated in an adult man with Graves' hyperthyroidism. The chain employs TRBV5-6 and TRBJ2-7; 9 nucleotides match TRBD1. The CDR3 DNA is TGTGCCAGCGGCACCCGGGACAGGGCCTACGAGCAGTACTTC. This encodes CASGTRDRAYEQYF.